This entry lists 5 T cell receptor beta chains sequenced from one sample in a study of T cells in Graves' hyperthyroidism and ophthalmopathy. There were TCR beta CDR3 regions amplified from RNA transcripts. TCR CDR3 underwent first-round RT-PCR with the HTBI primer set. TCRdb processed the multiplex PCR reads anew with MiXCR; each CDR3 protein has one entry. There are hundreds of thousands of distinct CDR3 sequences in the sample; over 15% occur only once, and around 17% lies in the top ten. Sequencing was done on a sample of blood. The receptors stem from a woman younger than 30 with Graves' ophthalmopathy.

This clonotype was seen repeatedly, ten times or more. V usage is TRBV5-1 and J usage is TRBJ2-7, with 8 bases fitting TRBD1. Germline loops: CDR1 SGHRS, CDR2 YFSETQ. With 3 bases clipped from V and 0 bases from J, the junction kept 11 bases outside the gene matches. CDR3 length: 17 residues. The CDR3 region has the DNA TGCGCCAGCAGCTCTCCCTTGGACAGGGAGGTCTCCTACGAGCAGTACTTC. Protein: CASSSPLDREVSYEQYF.

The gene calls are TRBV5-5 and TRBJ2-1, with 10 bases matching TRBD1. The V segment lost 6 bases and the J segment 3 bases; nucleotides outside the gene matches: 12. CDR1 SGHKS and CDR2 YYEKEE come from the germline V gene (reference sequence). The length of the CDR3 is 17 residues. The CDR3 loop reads CASTTTPGQGNYNEQFF. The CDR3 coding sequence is TGTGCCAGCACAACGACACCGGGACAGGGGAACTACAATGAGCAGTTCTTC.

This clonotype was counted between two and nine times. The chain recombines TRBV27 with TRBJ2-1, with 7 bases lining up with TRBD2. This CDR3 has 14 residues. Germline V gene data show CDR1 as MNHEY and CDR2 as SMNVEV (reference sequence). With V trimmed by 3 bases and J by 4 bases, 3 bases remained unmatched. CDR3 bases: TGTGCCAGCAGTTTTCGGGGGGAATACAATGAGCAGTTCTTC. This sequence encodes CASSFRGEYNEQFF.

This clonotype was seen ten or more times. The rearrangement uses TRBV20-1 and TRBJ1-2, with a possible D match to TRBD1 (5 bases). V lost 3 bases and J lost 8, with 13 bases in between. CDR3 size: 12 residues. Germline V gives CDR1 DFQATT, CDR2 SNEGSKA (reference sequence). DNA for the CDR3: TGCAGTGCTAGTAGCAGGGTTGGGGGCTACACCTTC. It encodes CSASSRVGGYTF.

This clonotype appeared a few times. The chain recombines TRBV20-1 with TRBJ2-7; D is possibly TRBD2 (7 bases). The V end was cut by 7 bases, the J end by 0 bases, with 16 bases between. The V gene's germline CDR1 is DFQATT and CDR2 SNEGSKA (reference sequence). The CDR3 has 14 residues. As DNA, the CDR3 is TGCAGTGTTGTATCGGGGGGCGTCTCCTACGAGCAGTACTTC. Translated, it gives CSVVSGGVSYEQYF.